This TCR beta chain was obtained from a study of cytomegalovirus exposure and HLA in healthy donors. The CDR3 loop spans 15 amino acids. Germline V gives CDR1 SGDLS, CDR2 YYNGEE. The PCR employed 60 Vbeta primers together with 13 Jbeta primers. The protocol was immunoSEQ multiplex PCR, while the TCRdb copy is restricted to in-frame clones and leaves out a portion. The sample includes around 120,000 clones. This receptor was identified in a man between 18 and 29 years old in good health and CMV-seronegative. This chain uses TRBV9 with TRBJ2-5; no clear D. The J call is uncertain, as TRBJ2-7 better fits the DNA end. Material: PBMCs. The CDR3 protein is CASSPGPRLDYEQYF. The DNA of the CDR3 is TGTGCCAGCAGCCCTGGGCCCAGGTTAGACTACGAGCAGTACTTC.